This record concerns one T cell receptor (beta chain) sequence. Antigen: not known. This record belongs to a study of OX40 agonist ivuxolimab in advanced cancers. Study-level results: At 0.1 to 3.0 mg/kg, CD4+ and CD8+ blood T cells expanded clonally by week 6. CD8+ T cells averaged more expanded clones than CD4+.

Method: immunoSEQ multiplex PCR; TCRdb's copy keeps in-frame clones and lacks some. The sample holds tens of thousands of clones, roughly 84% seen once. V gave up 2 bases and J gave up 4 bases, with 20 bases separating them. This CDR3 is built from 17 residues. Germline CDR1 SEHNR, CDR2 FQNEAQ (reference sequence). The gene calls are TRBV7-9 and TRBJ2-5; D is tentatively TRBD1 or TRBD2 (6 bases each). The sample consisted of CD4+ or CD8+ T cells sorted from blood, taken in a trial of the OX40 agonist ivuxolimab. This receptor was obtained from an adult with an advanced solid tumor such as melanoma, head and neck, liver or kidney cancer. Here the CDR3 reads CASSLQSRVRGPETQYF. The CDR3 nucleotides are TGTGCCAGCAGCTTACAATCCAGGGTACGGGGGCCAGAGACCCAGTACTTC. The full variable domain, rest sourced from reference TRBV7-9 and TRBJ2-5, is DTGVSQNPRHKITKRGQNVTFRCDPISEHNRLYWYRQTLGQGPEFLTYFQNEAQLEKSRLLSDRFSAERPKGSFSTLEIQRTEQGDSAMYLCASSLQSRVRGPETQYFGPGTRLLVL.